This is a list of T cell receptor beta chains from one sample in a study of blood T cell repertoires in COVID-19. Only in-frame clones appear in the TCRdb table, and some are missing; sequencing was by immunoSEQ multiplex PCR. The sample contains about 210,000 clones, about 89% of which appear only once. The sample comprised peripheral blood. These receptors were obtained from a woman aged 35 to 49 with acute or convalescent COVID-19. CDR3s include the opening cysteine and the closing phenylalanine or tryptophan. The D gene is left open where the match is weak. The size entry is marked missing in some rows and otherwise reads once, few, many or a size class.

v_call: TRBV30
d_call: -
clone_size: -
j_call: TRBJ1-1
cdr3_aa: CAWSQTRTEAFF
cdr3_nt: TGTGCCTGGAGTCAAACGCGCACTGAAGCTTTCTTT

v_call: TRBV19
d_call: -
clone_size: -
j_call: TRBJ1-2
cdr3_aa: CASSPSGWSDYGYTF
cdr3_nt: TGTGCCAGTAGTCCGTCGGGGTGGAGCGACTATGGCTACACCTTC

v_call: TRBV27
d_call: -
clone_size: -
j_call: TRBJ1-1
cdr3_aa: CASSLKGGGEAFF
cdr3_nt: TGTGCCAGCAGTTTAAAGGGCGGGGGGGAAGCTTTCTTT

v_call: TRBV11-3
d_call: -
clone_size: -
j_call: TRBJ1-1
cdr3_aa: CASSLTRNTEAFF
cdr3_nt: TGTGCCAGCAGCTTAACACGGAACACTGAAGCTTTCTTT

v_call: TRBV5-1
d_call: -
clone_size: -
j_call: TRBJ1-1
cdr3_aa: CASSSGASNTEAFF
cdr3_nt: TGCGCCAGCAGCTCAGGGGCATCGAACACTGAAGCTTTCTTT

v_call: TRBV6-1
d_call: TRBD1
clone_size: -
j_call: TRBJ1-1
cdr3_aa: CASSEGTGGLLEAFF
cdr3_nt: TGTGCCAGCAGTGAAGGTACAGGGGGCTTGCTAGAAGCTTTCTTT

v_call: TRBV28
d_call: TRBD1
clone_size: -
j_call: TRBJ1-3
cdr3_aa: CASRSGTGSGNTIYF
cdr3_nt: TGTGCCAGCAGATCTGGGACAGGGTCTGGAAACACCATATATTTT

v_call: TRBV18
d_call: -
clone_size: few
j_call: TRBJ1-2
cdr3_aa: CASSPSTEINYGYTF
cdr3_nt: TGTGCCAGCTCACCTAGCACGGAGATTAACTATGGCTACACCTTC

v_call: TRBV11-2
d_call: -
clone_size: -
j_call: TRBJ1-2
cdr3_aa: CASIPLGTSYGYTF
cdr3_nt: TGTGCCAGCATCCCCCTCGGGACTTCCTATGGCTACACCTTC

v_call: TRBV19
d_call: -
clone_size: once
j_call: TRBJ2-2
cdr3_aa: CASSILRTANTGELFF
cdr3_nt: TGTGCCAGTAGTATTTTAAGGACAGCGAACACCGGGGAGCTGTTTTTT

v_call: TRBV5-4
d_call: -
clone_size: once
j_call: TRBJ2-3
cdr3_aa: CASNLKRAGGTDTQYF
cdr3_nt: TGTGCCAGCAACCTAAAAAGGGCAGGGGGCACAGATACGCAGTATTTT

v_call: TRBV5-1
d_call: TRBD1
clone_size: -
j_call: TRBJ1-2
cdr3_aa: CASSLDGQGRYTF
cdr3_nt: TGCGCCAGCAGCTTGGACGGACAGGGTCGCTACACCTTC

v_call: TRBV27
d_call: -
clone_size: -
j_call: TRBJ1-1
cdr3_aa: CASSYQGYYTEAFF
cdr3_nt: TGTGCCAGCAGTTATCAGGGGTATTACACTGAAGCTTTCTTT

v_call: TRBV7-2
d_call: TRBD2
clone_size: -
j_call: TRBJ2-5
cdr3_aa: CASSQRAGGRGETQYF
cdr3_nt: TGTGCCAGCTCCCAACGGGCGGGGGGGCGAGGAGAGACCCAGTACTTC

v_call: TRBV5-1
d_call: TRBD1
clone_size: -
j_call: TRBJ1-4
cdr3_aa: CASSRGTASQREEKLFF
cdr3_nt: TGCGCCAGCAGCCGGGGGACAGCCTCGCAACGCGAGGAAAAACTGTTTTTT

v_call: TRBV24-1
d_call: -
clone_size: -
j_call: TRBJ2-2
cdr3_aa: CATSEYLTGNTGELFF
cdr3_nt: TGTGCCACCAGTGAGTATCTGACAGGGAACACCGGGGAGCTGTTTTTT

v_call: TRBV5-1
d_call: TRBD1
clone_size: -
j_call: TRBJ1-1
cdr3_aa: CASSPGGRSNTEAFF
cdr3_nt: TGCGCCAGCAGCCCAGGGGGCCGATCAAACACTGAAGCTTTCTTT

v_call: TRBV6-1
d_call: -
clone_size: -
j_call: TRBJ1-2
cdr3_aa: CASSDRSNYGYTF
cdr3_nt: TGTGCCAGCAGTGACAGGTCTAACTATGGCTACACCTTC

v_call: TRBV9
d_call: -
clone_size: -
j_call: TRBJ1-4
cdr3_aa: CASSAGGSTEKLFF
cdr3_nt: TGTGCCAGCAGCGCGGGGGGGAGTACCGAAAAACTGTTTTTT

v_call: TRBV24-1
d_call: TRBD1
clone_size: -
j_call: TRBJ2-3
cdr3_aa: CATSDPGQEYTDTQYF
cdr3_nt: TGTGCCACCAGTGATCCGGGACAGGAATACACAGATACGCAGTATTTT

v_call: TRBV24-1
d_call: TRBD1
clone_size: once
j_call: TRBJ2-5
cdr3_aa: CATSDQGVGTQYF
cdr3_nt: TGTGCCACCAGTGACCAGGGGGTGGGGACCCAGTACTTC

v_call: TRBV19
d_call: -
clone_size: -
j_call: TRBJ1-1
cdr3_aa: CASSSRFVAFF
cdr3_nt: TGTGCCAGTAGTTCCCGGTTTGTAGCTTTCTTT

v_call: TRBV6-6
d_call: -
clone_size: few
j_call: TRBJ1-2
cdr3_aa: CASNEQAANYGYTF
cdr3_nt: TGTGCCAGCAACGAACAGGCTGCTAACTATGGCTACACCTTC

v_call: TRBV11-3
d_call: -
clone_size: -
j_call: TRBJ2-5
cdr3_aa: CASSLGGAQETQYF
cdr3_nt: TGTGCCAGCAGCTTAGGAGGAGCCCAAGAGACCCAGTACTTC

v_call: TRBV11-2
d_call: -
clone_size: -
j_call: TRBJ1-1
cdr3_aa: CASSLDFAGWLHF
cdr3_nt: TGTGCCAGCAGCTTAGATTTTGCGGGATGGCTTCACTTT

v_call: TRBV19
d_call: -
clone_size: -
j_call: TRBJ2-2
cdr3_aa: CATSAGELFF
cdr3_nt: TGTGCCACTAGCGCCGGGGAGCTGTTTTTT

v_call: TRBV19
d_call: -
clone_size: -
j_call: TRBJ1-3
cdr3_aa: CASTPRGNTIYF
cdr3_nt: TGTGCCAGTACCCCGCGTGGAAACACCATATATTTT

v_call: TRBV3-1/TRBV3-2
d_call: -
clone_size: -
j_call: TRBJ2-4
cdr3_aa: CASSQTRDIQYF
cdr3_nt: TGTGCCAGCAGCCAAACCAGGGACATTCAGTACTTC

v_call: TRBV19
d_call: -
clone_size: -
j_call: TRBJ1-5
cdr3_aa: CASSIGSLLSNQPQHF
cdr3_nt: TGTGCCAGTAGTATAGGGAGCCTATTGAGCAATCAGCCCCAGCATTTT

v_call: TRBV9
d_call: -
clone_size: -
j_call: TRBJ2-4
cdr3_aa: CASSGGTVAKNIQYF
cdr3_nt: TGTGCCAGCAGTGGAGGAACCGTAGCCAAAAACATTCAGTACTTC

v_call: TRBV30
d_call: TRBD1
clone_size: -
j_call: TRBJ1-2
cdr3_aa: CAWTLGQGGGYTF
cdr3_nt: TGTGCCTGGACGTTGGGACAGGGTGGTGGCTACACCTTC

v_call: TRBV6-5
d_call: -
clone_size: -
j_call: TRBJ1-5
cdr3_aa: CATEPGALSNQPQHF
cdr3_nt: TGTGCCACCGAACCAGGGGCCCTTAGCAATCAGCCCCAGCATTTT

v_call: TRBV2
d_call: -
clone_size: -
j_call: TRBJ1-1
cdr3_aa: CASSEGTPRYTEAFF
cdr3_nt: TGTGCCAGCAGTGAAGGGACTCCGCGCTACACTGAAGCTTTCTTT

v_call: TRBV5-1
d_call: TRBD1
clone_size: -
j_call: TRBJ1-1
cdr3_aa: CASSPGDRDTEAFF
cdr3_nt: TGCGCCAGCAGCCCGGGGGACAGGGACACTGAAGCTTTCTTT

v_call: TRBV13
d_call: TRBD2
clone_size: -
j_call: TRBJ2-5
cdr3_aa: CASSSGGEETQYF
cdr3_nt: TGTGCCAGCAGCTCGGGGGGTGAAGAGACCCAGTACTTC

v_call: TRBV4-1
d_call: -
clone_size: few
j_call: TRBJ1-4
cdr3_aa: CASTVTAPFGGRNEKLFF
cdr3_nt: TGCGCCAGCACGGTGACAGCTCCTTTCGGGGGGCGAAATGAAAAACTGTTTTTT

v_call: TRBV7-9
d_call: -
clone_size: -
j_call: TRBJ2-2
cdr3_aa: CASSLRGGGNTGELFF
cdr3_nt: TGTGCCAGCAGCTTAAGGGGCGGGGGCAACACCGGGGAGCTGTTTTTT

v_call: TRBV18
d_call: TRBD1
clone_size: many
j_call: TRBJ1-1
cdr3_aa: CASSPRRTGGSDTEAFF
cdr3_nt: TGTGCCAGCTCACCAAGAAGGACAGGGGGCTCGGACACTGAAGCTTTCTTT

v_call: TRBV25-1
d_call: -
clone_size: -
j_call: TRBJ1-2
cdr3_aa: CASSEWWPFYGYTF
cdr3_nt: TGTGCCAGCAGTGAATGGTGGCCCTTCTATGGCTACACCTTC

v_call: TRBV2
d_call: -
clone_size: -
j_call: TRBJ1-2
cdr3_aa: CASSPGGVGGYTF
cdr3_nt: TGTGCCAGCAGCCCGGGGGGGGTCGGTGGCTACACCTTC